Shown below are 9 T cell receptor beta chains from a single sample sequenced in a study of blood T cell repertoires in COVID-19. Generated by immunoSEQ multiplex PCR, the TCRdb table keeps only in-frame clones and is missing some. The sample comprises 100,000 or so clones, about four fifths of which are singletons, and 15% to 20% rests with the top ten. The source material was peripheral blood. These receptor sequences come from a human donor in a cohort sampled during active COVID-19.

J is TRBJ1-5 and V is TRBV5-1; perhaps TRBD1 as D (6 bases). CDR3 length: 16 amino acids. V was trimmed by 2 bases and J by 7 bases, leaving 19 bases between them. CDR1 and CDR2 from the germline V gene are SGHRS and YFSETQ. CDR3 nucleotide sequence: TGCGCCAGCAGCTTAAGCGGACAGACATCGGGCCAGCCCCAGCATTTT. It specifies CASSLSGQTSGQPQHF.

The chain has TRBV29-1 and TRBJ2-7; 14 bases agree with TRBD2. The germline CDR1 and CDR2 sequences are SQVTM and ANQGSEA. The J segment lost 12 bases and the V segment lost 6 bases, leaving 7 bases of the junction unmatched. This CDR3 comprises 12 residues. CDR3 region: CSVVTGTSGRYF. Written as DNA, the CDR3 is TGCAGCGTAGTAACCGGGACTAGCGGGAGGTACTTC.

V is TRBV27 and J is TRBJ1-6; weak D call: TRBD1 (5 bases). Germline V gene sequence: CDR1 MNHEY, CDR2 SMNVEV (reference sequence). The CDR3 consists of 17 residues. Trimming took 6 bases from V and 0 from J, leaving 15 bases between them. The CDR3 DNA reads as TGTGCCAGCAGAACCCGACAGCGAAGCTCCTATAATTCACCCCTCCACTTT. As protein: CASRTRQRSSYNSPLHF.

This chain's CDR3 is CASSVRSRTGAGELFF. The CDR3 region has the DNA TGTGCCAGCAGCGTACGGTCCCGGACAGGCGCCGGGGAGCTGTTTTTT. The chain uses TRBV9 and TRBJ2-2; 7 positions agree with TRBD1. The V gene's germline CDR1 is SGDLS and CDR2 YYNGEE. The junction had 9 bases not matched to a gene; V was cut back by 1 base and J by 6 bases. This CDR3 is built from 16 residues.

The V gene is TRBV5-1, the J gene TRBJ1-3; 10 bases fit TRBD1. The CDR3 sequence is 15 residues long. The junction had 12 bases not matched to a gene; V was cut back by 4 bases and J by 11 bases. From germline, CDR1 is SGHRS and CDR2 YFSETQ. CDR3 DNA sequence: TGCGCCAGCAGCCTCGGACAGGGGGGCCTTGCACCCATATATTTT. This encodes CASSLGQGGLAPIYF.

The chain is built from TRBV2 and TRBJ2-2; tentative D call: TRBD1 (6 bases). Trimming took off 9 bases at V and 6 bases at J, with 11 bases between the two ends. Germline V gene data show CDR1 as SNHLY and CDR2 as FYNNEI. The CDR3 consists of 12 residues. DNA for the CDR3: TGTGCCAGTGACAAGGGGGCCGGGGAGCTGTTTTTT. Its translation: CASDKGAGELFF.

The chain joins TRBV2 to TRBJ2-7; no firm D call. Germline V CDR1 and CDR2: SNHLY, FYNNEI. Trimming left V 4 bases short and J 4 bases short, with 8 bases between. The CDR3 extends over 12 amino acids. The CDR3 spells CASSGAAYEQYF. For the CDR3, the DNA is TGTGCCAGCAGTGGGGCAGCTTACGAGCAGTACTTC. Full variable domain (missing parts from reference TRBV2 and TRBJ2-7): EPEVTQTPSHQVTQMGQEVILRCVPISNHLYFYWYRQILGQKVEFLVSFYNNEISEKSEIFDDQFSVERPDGSNFTLKIRSTKLEDSAMYFCASSGAAYEQYFGPGTRLTVT.

The CDR3 region has the DNA TGTGCCAGCAGCTCGGACAGGAACACTGAAGCTTTCTTT. Its translation is CASSSDRNTEAFF. This chain links TRBV7-3 with TRBJ1-1; TRBD1 is a possible D gene (6 bases). The CDR3 spans 13 residues. The V and J ends lost 4 bases and 1 base respectively, with 7 bases between them. Germline values: CDR1 SGHTA, CDR2 FQGTGA.

The chain recombines TRBV9 with TRBJ2-7; 7 positions agree with TRBD2. The CDR3 contains 17 residues. CDR1 SGDLS and CDR2 YYNGEE come from the germline V gene. The V gene end was trimmed by 0 bases and the J gene end by 1 base; junction bases not matched to a gene: 10. The CDR3 sequence is CASSVVAGEEYSYEQYF. CDR3 DNA: TGTGCCAGCAGCGTAGTTGCGGGAGAGGAATATTCCTACGAGCAGTACTTC.